Listed below are T cell receptor beta chains from one sample, sequenced in a study of identical twins. TCRdb redid the calling of the 5' RACE reads with MiXCR, one entry per CDR3 protein. The sample has 1.5 million to 2 million distinct CDR3 sequences, more than 30% seen once; the top ten hold over 0.25%. The specimen sequenced was cord blood. The receptors stem from a newborn girl in good health. CDR3s include the opening cysteine and the closing phenylalanine or tryptophan. A D gene is named only where the DNA matches it firmly. The size of a clone is reported for some rows only, either as once, few or many, or as a class for expanded clones.

>TRBJ2-3|TRBV4-1|.|many
TGCGCCAGCAGCCCACGCGGAGCGGCTAGCACAGATACGCAGTATTTT
CASSPRGAASTDTQYF
>TRBJ1-2|TRBV12-3/TRBV12-4|TRBD1|few
TGTGCCAGCAGTCCCGTCCGACAGGGTAAAGGCTACACCTTC
CASSPVRQGKGYTF
>TRBJ2-3|TRBV15|.|once
TGTGCCACCAGCAGAAAGCTTTTAGATACGCAGTATTTT
CATSRKLLDTQYF
>TRBJ1-5|TRBV20-1|.|few
TGCAGTGCTAGAGTTACAGGGTTAGGGGCACAGCCCCAGCATTTT
CSARVTGLGAQPQHF
>TRBJ1-2|TRBV5-1|.|.
TGCGCCAGCAGCCCCCTCGACAGGACATCCTATGGCTACACCTTC
CASSPLDRTSYGYTF
>TRBJ2-3|TRBV29-1|TRBD1|many
TGCAGCGTTAAAACAGGGGGCACAGATACGCAGTATTTT
CSVKTGGTDTQYF
>TRBJ1-5|TRBV18|TRBD1|.
TGTGCCAGCTCACCAGCCGGGACAGGGGGGCAGCCCCAGCATTTT
CASSPAGTGGQPQHF
>TRBJ2-1|TRBV28|TRBD2|.
TGTGCCAGCTCCCTGGGAGGGGCCAACGCTAATGAGCAGTTCTTC
CASSLGGANANEQFF
>TRBJ2-1|TRBV7-9|TRBD2|few
TGTGCCAGCAGCGTGTTTAGCGGGAGAAACTACAATGAGCAGTTCTTC
CASSVFSGRNYNEQFF
>TRBJ1-4|TRBV28|TRBD1|.
TGTGCCAGCAGGGGACAGGGTTATGAAAAACTGTTTTTT
CASRGQGYEKLFF
>TRBJ2-3|TRBV7-9|.|.
TGTGCCAGCAGCTACAGCCCTCTCACAGATACGCAGTATTTT
CASSYSPLTDTQYF
>TRBJ2-1|TRBV2|.|many
TGTGCCAGCAGTCCGATAGGGAATGAGCAGTTCTTC
CASSPIGNEQFF
>TRBJ2-1|TRBV24-1|TRBD2|few
TGTGCCACCAGTGATTTCGGACTAGCGGGATCCGATGAGCAGTTCTTC
CATSDFGLAGSDEQFF
>TRBJ2-5|TRBV7-2|TRBD2|.
TGTGCCAGCAGCTTGCGACTAGCTGCAGGGACCCAGTACTTC
CASSLRLAAGTQYF
>TRBJ2-4|TRBV20-1|.|.
TGCAGTGCTAGGATTCGGGCAGGAAACATTCAGTACTTC
CSARIRAGNIQYF
>TRBJ2-4|TRBV6-4|.|few
TGTGCCAGCAGTGACTACACTGAAAACATTCAGTACTTC
CASSDYTENIQYF
>TRBJ2-3|TRBV19|.|.
TGTGCCAGTAGTATTCTAGCTTCTAGCACAGATACGCAGTATTTT
CASSILASSTDTQYF
>TRBJ1-1|TRBV4-2|.|.
TGTGCCAGCAGCCCTCCGGCCGACCCCGACACTGAAGCTTTCTTT
CASSPPADPDTEAFF
>TRBJ2-1|TRBV25-1|.|.
TGTGCCAGCAGTGAAGCCCAGGGGGGATACAATGAGCAGTTCTTC
CASSEAQGGYNEQFF
>TRBJ1-5|TRBV29-1|.|.
TGCAGCGTTGAAGATGTAGGGGGGTCCGATCAGCCCCAGCATTTT
CSVEDVGGSDQPQHF
>TRBJ1-4|TRBV7-9|.|.
TGTGCCAGCAGCTTAAGGCAGGGGCGGAATGAAAAACTGTTTTTT
CASSLRQGRNEKLFF
>TRBJ2-4|TRBV5-1|.|.
TGCGCCAGCAGCCCGGAAACGTCTACAGGGGCCGGGGGAAACATTCAGTACTTC
CASSPETSTGAGGNIQYF
>TRBJ2-1|TRBV7-2|TRBD2|few
TGTGCCAGCAGCTTAGAGCCAACTAGCGGGAGCTACAATGAGCAGTTCTTC
CASSLEPTSGSYNEQFF
>TRBJ2-1|TRBV12-3/TRBV12-4|TRBD2|few
TGTGCCAGCAGTTTTTCGCGGGAGAGGGACAATGAGCAGTTCTTC
CASSFSRERDNEQFF
>TRBJ2-1|TRBV12-3/TRBV12-4|TRBD1|.
TGTGCCAGCAGTCCCTCCATTCGACAGGGGTACAATGAGCAGTTCTTC
CASSPSIRQGYNEQFF
>TRBJ2-5|TRBV9|.|many
TGTGCCAGCAGCGTAGCTGCCCAAGAGACCCAGTACTTC
CASSVAAQETQYF
>TRBJ1-5|TRBV6-2/TRBV6-3|.|.
TGTGTCAGCAGTTATGCCGGACAGTATAGCAATCAGCCCCAGCATTTT
CVSSYAGQYSNQPQHF
>TRBJ1-2|TRBV11-2|.|.
TGTGCCAGCAGCTTAGAACGGGGCGCTGGCTACACCTTC
CASSLERGAGYTF
>TRBJ1-3|TRBV18|.|.
TGTGCCAGCTCACCTAGGGGCCTGGCGGCTGGAAACACCATATATTTT
CASSPRGLAAGNTIYF
>TRBJ1-2|TRBV27|.|.
TGTGCCATCACCTCAAACTTCAACTATGGCTACACCTTC
CAITSNFNYGYTF
>TRBJ1-4|TRBV28|.|.
TGTGCCAGCAGTTTTTACACAACTAATGAAAAACTGTTTTTT
CASSFYTTNEKLFF
>TRBJ2-7|TRBV27|.|.
TGTGCCAGCAGCGTACGGCAGGGTATCTTACCCTACGAGCAGTACTTC
CASSVRQGILPYEQYF
>TRBJ1-5|TRBV2|.|.
TGTGCCAGCAGTGAAGCGCTTCTAGAGGCAGCCGTTAATCAGCCCCAGCATTTT
CASSEALLEAAVNQPQHF
>TRBJ1-2|TRBV24-1|.|many
TGTGCCACCTCCGGGACAAACTATGGCTACACCTTC
CATSGTNYGYTF
>TRBJ2-7|TRBV11-2|TRBD1|many
TGTGCCAGCAGCTCTGGATACAGGGGCTACGAGCAGTACTTC
CASSSGYRGYEQYF
>TRBJ2-3|TRBV3-1|TRBD2|.
TGTGCCAGCAGCGGACTCCCCCCGACTAGCTCAAGGACCACAGATACGCAGTATTTT
CASSGLPPTSSRTTDTQYF
>TRBJ1-6|TRBV5-1|.|many
TGCGCCAGCAGCTTGGTAGGGGGGAATTCACCCCTCCACTTT
CASSLVGGNSPLHF
>TRBJ1-1|TRBV6-5|.|.
TGTGCCAGCAGTTACTCGCACATGAACACTGAAGCTTTCTTT
CASSYSHMNTEAFF
>TRBJ2-3|TRBV24-1|TRBD2|few
TGTGCCACCAGTGATTTGCCGGGAGGGTCAGATACGCAGTATTTT
CATSDLPGGSDTQYF
>TRBJ2-1|TRBV27|.|.
TGTGCCAGCAGTTTACAGGAGCGAATAGCCTACAATGAGCAGTTCTTC
CASSLQERIAYNEQFF
>TRBJ2-1|TRBV20-1|TRBD2|few
TGCAGTGCTAGAGTGGGTAGCGGGAGGTTACGCGATGAGCAGTTCTTC
CSARVGSGRLRDEQFF
>TRBJ2-2|TRBV7-8|.|.
TGTGCCAGCAGCCACGGAGCGGCCGGGGAGCTGTTTTTT
CASSHGAAGELFF
>TRBJ1-5|TRBV20-1|.|few
TGCAGTGCTACCGACGTGAGGGGCAATCAGCCCCAGCATTTT
CSATDVRGNQPQHF
>TRBJ2-4|TRBV6-1|TRBD2|few
TGTGCCAGCAGTGGGCGCGGGAGTAAAAACATTCAGTACTTC
CASSGRGSKNIQYF
>TRBJ1-5|TRBV2|.|.
TGTGCCAGCAATACGATCTATCAGCCCCAGCATTTT
CASNTIYQPQHF
>TRBJ1-4|TRBV7-9|.|.
TGTGCCAGCAGCTCCGATATGAGGGGTGTTCGTGAAAAACTGTTTTTT
CASSSDMRGVREKLFF
>TRBJ2-1|TRBV5-1|.|many
TGCGCCAGCAGCAAGTCGGACAATGAGCAGTTCTTC
CASSKSDNEQFF
>TRBJ1-2|TRBV29-1|TRBD1|.
TGCAACCCGGGACAGGACTATGGCTACACCTTC
CNPGQDYGYTF
>TRBJ1-5|TRBV5-1|.|many
TGTGCCAGCAGCTTGGGGGGAAACAATCAGCCCCAGCATTTT
CASSLGGNNQPQHF
>TRBJ1-2|TRBV4-1|.|few
TGCGCCAGCAGCCCGGGGCCGCCGAACTATGGCTACACCTTC
CASSPGPPNYGYTF
>TRBJ1-2|TRBV20-1|.|.
TGCAGTGCTCCGGACAGCTATGGCTACACCTTC
CSAPDSYGYTF
>TRBJ1-1|TRBV14|TRBD1|.
TGTGCCAGCAGCCGAGGACAGGGGGCCGCTGAAGCTTTCTTT
CASSRGQGAAEAFF
>TRBJ2-7|TRBV12-3/TRBV12-4|TRBD2|many
TGTGCCAGCAGTTTACTAGCGGGAGGCGAGCAGTACTTC
CASSLLAGGEQYF
>TRBJ1-1|TRBV3-1|.|few
TGTGCCAGCAGCCCACTAAACACCCCGAACACTGAAGCTTTCTTT
CASSPLNTPNTEAFF
>TRBJ2-1|TRBV12-5|TRBD2|.
TGTGCTAGTGGTTTGAACAGCGGGGGTCAGCAGTTCTTC
CASGLNSGGQQFF